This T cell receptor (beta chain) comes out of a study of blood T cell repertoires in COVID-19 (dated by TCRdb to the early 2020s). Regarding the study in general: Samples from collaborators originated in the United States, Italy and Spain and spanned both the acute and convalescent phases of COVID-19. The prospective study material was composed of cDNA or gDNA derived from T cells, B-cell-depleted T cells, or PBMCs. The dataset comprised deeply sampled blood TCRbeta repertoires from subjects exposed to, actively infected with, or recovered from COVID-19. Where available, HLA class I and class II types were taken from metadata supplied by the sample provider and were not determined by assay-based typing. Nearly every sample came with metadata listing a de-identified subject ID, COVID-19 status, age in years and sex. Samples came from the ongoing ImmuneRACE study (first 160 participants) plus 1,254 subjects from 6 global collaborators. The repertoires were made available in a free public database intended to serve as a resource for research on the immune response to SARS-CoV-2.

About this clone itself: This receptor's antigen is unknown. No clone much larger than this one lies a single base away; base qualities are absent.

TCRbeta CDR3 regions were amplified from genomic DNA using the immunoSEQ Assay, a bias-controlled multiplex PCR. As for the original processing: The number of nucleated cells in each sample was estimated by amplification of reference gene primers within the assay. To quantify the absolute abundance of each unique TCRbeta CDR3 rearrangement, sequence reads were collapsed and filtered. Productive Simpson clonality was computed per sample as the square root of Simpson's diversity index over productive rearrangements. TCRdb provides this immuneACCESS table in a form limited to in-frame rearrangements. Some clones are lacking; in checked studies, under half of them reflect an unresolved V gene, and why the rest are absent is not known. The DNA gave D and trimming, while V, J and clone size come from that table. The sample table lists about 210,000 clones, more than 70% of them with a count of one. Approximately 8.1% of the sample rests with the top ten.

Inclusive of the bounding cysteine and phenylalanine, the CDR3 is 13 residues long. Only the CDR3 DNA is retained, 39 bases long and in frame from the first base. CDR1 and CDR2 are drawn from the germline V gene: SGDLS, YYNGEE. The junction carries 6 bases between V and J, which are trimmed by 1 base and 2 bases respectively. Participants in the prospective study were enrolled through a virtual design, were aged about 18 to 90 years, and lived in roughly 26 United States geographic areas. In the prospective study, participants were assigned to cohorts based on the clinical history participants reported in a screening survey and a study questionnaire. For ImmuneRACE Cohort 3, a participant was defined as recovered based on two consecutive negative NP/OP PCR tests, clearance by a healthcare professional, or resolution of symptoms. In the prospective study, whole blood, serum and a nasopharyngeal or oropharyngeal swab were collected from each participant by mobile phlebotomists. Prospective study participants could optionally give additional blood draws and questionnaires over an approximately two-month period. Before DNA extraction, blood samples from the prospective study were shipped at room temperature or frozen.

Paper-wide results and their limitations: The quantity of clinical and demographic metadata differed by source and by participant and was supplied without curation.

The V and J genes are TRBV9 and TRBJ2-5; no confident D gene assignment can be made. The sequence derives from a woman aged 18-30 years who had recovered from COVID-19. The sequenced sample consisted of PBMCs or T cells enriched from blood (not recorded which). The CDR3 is CASSVYEQETQYF. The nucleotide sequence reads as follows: TGTGCCAGCAGCGTATACGAGCAAGAGACCCAGTACTTC.